This T cell receptor (beta chain) came from a study of blood T cell repertoires in COVID-19 (dated by TCRdb to the early 2020s). With respect to the entire study: Samples from collaborators originated in the United States, Italy and Spain and spanned both the acute and convalescent phases of COVID-19. The samples were drawn from the first 160 participants of the ongoing ImmuneRACE study and from under 1,500 subjects provided by 6 global collaborators. The prospective study material was composed of cDNA or gDNA derived from T cells, B-cell-depleted T cells, or PBMCs. Subjects who had been exposed to COVID-19, were actively infected with it, or had recovered from it provided the deeply sampled blood TCRbeta repertoires that made up the dataset. Where HLA class I and class II types were available, the types were taken from metadata supplied by the sample provider, not from assay-based typing. The repertoires were made available in a free public database intended to serve as a resource for research on the immune response to SARS-CoV-2. Nearly every sample came with metadata listing a de-identified subject ID, COVID-19 status, age in years and sex.

From cysteine to phenylalanine, the CDR3 is 14 amino acids long. This entry keeps only the CDR3 DNA: 42 bases, framed from base 1. V ends up 4 bases short and J 8 bases short, with an unmatched junction base count of 9. The germline V gene provides CDR1 LGHNT and CDR2 FRNRAP. The paper's findings and limits, for the study overall: The quantity of clinical and demographic metadata differed by source and by participant and was supplied without curation.

One collaborating source in Seattle enrolled patients during active infection and followed them longitudinally through the course of disease. Each collaborating institution followed its own protocols to collect whole blood in K2EDTA tubes. Collaborator samples were shipped for TCRbeta analysis as frozen whole blood, isolated PBMCs, or DNA extracted from either sample type. The immunoSEQ Assay, a bias-controlled multiplex PCR, was used to amplify TCRbeta CDR3 regions from genomic DNA. Per the authors' processing: Nucleated cell counts per sample were estimated from amplification of reference gene primers within the assay. Sequence reads were collapsed and filtered to measure the absolute abundance of every unique TCRbeta CDR3 rearrangement. For each sample, productive Simpson clonality was calculated as the square root of Simpson's diversity index over productive rearrangements. Imported from immuneACCESS, the table was reduced by TCRdb to in-frame sequences with V and J called. These copies leave out some clones; in studies compared against another copy, an unresolved V gene accounts for under half, and the cause of the remainder is not known. The DNA gave D and trimming, while V, J and clone size come from that table. The sample yields approximately 210,000 clones; 85% to 90% were counted once. The ten most abundant clones make up 11% of the sample.

As concerns this clone: There is no known antigen for this receptor. Per-nucleotide qualities are absent, and no much larger clonotype sits a single base away.

Material: peripheral blood. Here the chain combines TRBV12-5 and TRBJ1-2, with TRBD1 matching 8 junction bases. The TCR was taken from a man aged 50 to 59 with COVID-19, enrolled during active disease. CDR3 protein: CASGYQDRARGYTF. The DNA sequence is given as TGTGCTAGTGGTTACCAGGACAGGGCAAGAGGCTACACCTTC.